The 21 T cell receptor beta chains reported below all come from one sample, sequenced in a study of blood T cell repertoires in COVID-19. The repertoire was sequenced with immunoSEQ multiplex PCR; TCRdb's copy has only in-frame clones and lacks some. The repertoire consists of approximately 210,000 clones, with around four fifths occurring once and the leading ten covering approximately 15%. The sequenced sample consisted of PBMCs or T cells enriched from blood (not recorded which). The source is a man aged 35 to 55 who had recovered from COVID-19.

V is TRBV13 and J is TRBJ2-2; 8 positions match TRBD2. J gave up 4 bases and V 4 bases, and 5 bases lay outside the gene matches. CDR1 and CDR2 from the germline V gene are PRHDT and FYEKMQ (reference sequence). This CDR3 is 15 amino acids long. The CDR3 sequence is CASSYGRGSTGELFF. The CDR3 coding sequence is TGTGCCAGCAGCTACGGGAGGGGGTCCACCGGGGAGCTGTTTTTT.

CDR3 nucleotide sequence: TGTGCCAGCAGCTTCTGGGACAGGCCGACCGGGGAGCTGTTTTTT. Translation gives CASSFWDRPTGELFF. This chain joins TRBV7-9 and TRBJ2-2; 8 bases agree with TRBD1. This CDR3 has 15 residues. V shed 3 bases and J 5 bases; nucleotides not matched to a gene: 5. Germline V CDR1 and CDR2: SEHNR, FQNEAQ (reference sequence).

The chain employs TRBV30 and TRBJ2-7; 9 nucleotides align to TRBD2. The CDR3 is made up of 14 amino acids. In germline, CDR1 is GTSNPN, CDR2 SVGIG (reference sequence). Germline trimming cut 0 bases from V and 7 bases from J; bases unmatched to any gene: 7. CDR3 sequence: CAWSVSLAGREQYF. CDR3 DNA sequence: TGTGCCTGGAGTGTAAGTCTAGCGGGGAGAGAGCAGTACTTC.

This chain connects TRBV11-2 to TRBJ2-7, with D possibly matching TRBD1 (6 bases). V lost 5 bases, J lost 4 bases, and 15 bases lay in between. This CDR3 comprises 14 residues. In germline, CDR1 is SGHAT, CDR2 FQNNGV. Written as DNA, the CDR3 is TGTGCCAGCAGCCATCACAGGGTTCCATACGAGCAGTACTTC. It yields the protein CASSHHRVPYEQYF.

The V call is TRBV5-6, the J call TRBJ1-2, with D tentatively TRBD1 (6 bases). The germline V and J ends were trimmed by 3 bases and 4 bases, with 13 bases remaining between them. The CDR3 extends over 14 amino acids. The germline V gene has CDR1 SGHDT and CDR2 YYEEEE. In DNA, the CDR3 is TGTGCCAGCAGCTCGATGACAGGCATCTATGGCTACACCTTC. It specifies CASSSMTGIYGYTF. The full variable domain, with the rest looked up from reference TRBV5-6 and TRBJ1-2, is DAGVTQSPTHLIKTRGQQVTLRCSPKSGHDTVSWYQQALGQGPQFIFQYYEEEERQRGNFPDRFSGHQFPNYSSELNVNALLLGDSALYLCASSSMTGIYGYTFGSGTRLTVV.

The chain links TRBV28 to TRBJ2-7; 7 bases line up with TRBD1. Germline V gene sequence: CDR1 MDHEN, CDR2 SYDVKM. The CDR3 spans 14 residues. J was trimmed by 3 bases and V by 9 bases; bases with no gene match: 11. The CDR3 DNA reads TGTGCCAGTCTTTCAACAGGGGAAGGCTACGAGCAGTACTTC. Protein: CASLSTGEGYEQYF.

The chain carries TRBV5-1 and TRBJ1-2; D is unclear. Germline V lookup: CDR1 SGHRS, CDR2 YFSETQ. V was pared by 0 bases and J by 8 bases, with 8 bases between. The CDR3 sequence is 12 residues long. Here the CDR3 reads CASSLANEGYTF. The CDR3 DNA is TGCGCCAGCAGCTTGGCGAATGAGGGCTACACCTTC.

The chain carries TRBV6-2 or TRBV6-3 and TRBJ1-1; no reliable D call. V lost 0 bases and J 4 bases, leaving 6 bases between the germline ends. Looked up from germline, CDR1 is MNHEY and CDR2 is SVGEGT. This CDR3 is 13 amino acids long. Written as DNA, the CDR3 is TGTGCCAGCAGTTACTCGGCTGGCACTGAAGCTTTCTTT. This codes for CASSYSAGTEAFF.

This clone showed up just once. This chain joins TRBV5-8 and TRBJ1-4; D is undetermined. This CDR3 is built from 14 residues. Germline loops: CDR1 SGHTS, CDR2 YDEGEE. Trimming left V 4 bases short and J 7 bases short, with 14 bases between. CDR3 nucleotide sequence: TGTGCCAGCAGCCTACTTGAATATACTGAAAAACTGTTTTTT. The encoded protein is CASSLLEYTEKLFF.

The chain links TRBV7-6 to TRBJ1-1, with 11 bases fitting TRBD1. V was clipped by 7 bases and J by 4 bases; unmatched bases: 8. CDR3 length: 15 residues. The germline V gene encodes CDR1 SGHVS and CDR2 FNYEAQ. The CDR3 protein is CASTLIGTGGTEAFF. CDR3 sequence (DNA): TGTGCCAGCACCCTAATTGGGACAGGGGGCACTGAAGCTTTCTTT. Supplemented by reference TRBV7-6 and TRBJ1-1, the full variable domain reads GAGVSQSPRYKVTKRGQDVALRCDPISGHVSLYWYRQALGQGPEFLTYFNYEAQQDKSGLPNDRFSAERPEGSISTLTIQRTEQRDSAMYRCASTLIGTGGTEAFFGQGTRLTVV.

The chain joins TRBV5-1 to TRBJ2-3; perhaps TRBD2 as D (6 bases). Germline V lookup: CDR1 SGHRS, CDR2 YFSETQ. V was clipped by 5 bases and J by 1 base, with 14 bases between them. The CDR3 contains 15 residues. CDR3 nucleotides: TGCGCCAGCAGATATGTGGCTAGCGGCACAGATACGCAGTATTTT. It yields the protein CASRYVASGTDTQYF. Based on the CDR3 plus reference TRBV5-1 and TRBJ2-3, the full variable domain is KAGVTQTPRYLIKTRGQQVTLSCSPISGHRSVSWYQQTPGQGLQFLFEYFSETQRNKGNFPGRFSGRQFSNSRSEMNVSTLELGDSALYLCASRYVASGTDTQYFGPGTRLTVL.

The CDR3 coding sequence is TGTGCCAGCAGCCCCTACGGGAGTTTCCGCTACGAGCAGTACTTC. This encodes CASSPYGSFRYEQYF. This chain links TRBV3-1 (or the pseudogene TRBV3-2) with TRBJ2-7; D is perhaps TRBD2 (6 bases). The CDR3 length is 15 residues. The V and J ends lost 4 bases and 3 bases respectively, with 16 bases between them. CDR1 and CDR2 from the germline V gene are LGHDT and YNNKEL (reference sequence).

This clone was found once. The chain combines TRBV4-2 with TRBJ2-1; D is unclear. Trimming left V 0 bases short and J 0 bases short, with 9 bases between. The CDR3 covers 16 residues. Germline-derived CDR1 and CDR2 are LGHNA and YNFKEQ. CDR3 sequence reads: CASSQEPSSSYNEQFF. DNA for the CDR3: TGTGCCAGCAGCCAAGAGCCGAGCTCCTCCTACAATGAGCAGTTCTTC.

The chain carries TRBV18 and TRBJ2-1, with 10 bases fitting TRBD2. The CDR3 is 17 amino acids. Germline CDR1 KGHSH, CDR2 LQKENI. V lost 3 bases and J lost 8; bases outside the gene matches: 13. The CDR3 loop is CASSPVLSGGAHYEQFF. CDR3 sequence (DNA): TGTGCCAGCTCACCGGTTCTAAGCGGGGGGGCTCACTATGAGCAGTTCTTC.

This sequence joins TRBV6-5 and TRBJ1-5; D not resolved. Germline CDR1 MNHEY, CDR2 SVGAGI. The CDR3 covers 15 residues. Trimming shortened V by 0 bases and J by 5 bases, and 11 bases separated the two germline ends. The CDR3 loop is CASSYSRGFDQPQHF. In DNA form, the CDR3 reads TGTGCCAGCAGTTACTCCCGGGGTTTCGATCAGCCCCAGCATTTT.

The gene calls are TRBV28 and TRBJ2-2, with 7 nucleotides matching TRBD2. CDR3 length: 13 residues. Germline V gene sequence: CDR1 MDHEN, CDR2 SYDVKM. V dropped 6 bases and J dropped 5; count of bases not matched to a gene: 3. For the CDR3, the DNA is TGTGCCAGCAGAATGGGGGGGACCGGGGAGCTGTTTTTT. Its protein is CASRMGGTGELFF. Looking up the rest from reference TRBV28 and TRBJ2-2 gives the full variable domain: DVKVTQSSRYLVKRTGEKVFLECVQDMDHENMFWYRQDPGLGLRLIYFSYDVKMKEKGDIPEGYSVSREKKERFSLILESASTNQTSMYLCASRMGGTGELFFGEGSRLTVL.

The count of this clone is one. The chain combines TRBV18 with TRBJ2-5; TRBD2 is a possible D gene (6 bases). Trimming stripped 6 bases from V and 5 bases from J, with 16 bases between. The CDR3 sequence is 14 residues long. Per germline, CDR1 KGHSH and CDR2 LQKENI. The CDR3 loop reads CASSQGLRGETQYF. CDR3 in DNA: TGTGCCAGCTCCCAGGGACTCCGAGGTGAGACCCAGTACTTC.

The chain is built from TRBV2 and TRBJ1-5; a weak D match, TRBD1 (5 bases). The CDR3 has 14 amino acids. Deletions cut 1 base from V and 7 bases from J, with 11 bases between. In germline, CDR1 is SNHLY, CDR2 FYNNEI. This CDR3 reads CASSEGAGRQPQHF. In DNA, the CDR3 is TGTGCCAGCAGTGAAGGGGCGGGGCGGCAGCCCCAGCATTTT.

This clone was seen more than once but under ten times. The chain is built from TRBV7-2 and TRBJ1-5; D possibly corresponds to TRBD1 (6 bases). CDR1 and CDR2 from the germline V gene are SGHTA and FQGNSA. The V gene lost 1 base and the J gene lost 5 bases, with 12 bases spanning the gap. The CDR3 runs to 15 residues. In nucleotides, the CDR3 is TGTGCCAGCAGCTTAGAGGCAGGGGAATATCAGCCCCAGCATTTT. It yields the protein CASSLEAGEYQPQHF.

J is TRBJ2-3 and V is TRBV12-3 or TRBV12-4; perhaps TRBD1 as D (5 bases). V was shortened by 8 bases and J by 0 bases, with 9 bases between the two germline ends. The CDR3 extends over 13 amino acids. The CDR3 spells CASGDSSTDTQYF. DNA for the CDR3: TGTGCCAGCGGCGACAGTAGCACAGATACGCAGTATTTT.

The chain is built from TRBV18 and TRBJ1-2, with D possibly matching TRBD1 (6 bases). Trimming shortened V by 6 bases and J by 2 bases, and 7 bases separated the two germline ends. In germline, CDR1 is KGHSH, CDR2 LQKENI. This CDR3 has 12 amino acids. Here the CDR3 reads CASSGTNYGYTF. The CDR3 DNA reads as TGTGCCAGCTCCGGGACAAACTATGGCTACACCTTC.